This TCR beta chain was profiled in a study of CD8+CD57+ T cells in acquired aplastic anemia. Study context: Each DNA sample taken from sorted CD4+ and CD8+ cells came to about 3.2 ug on average.

TCR beta VDJ and CDR3 profiles were obtained from a genomic DNA template. TCRdb analysed the reads with MiXCR anew, one entry per CDR3 protein. The table includes some 98,000 distinct CDR3 sequences, approximately 73% detected once. Per germline, CDR1 ENHRY and CDR2 SYGVKD. The CDR3 is made up of 15 amino acids. V shed 2 bases and J shed 5 bases, with 12 bases lying between them. All patients picked for sequencing had shown, by flow cytometry, an expansion of CD8+CD57+ cells. Specimen: sorted CD4+, CD8+, or CD8+CD57+ T cells (not recorded which) from PBMCs. J is TRBJ1-4 and V is TRBV10-3; D not certain. This sequence originates from a human donor with aplastic anemia. Here the CDR3 DNA reads TGTGCCATCAGTGAGCGGGTAGGGCTAAATGAAAAACTGTTTTTT. Translated, it gives CAISERVGLNEKLFF.